This is a list of T cell receptor beta chains from one sample in a study of circulating CD8 cells and anti-PD-1 response in melanoma. TCRdb re-called the reads through MiXCR, storing one row per CDR3 protein. This table has a few hundred distinct CDR3 sequences, about 8.1% appearing once. This sample comprised CD8+ T cells from PBMCs, obtained at baseline or after one month of anti-PD-1 therapy (not recorded which). All receptors derive from a human donor with melanoma. CDR3s include the opening cysteine and the closing phenylalanine or tryptophan. Fields, in order: clone size, D gene, J gene, V gene, CDR3 DNA, CDR3 protein. D genes are given only for firm matches. Some rows mark clone size as missing; the rest say once, few, many or name a class of expanded clone.

size: medium-sized; D: TRBD1; J: TRBJ2-5; V: TRBV28; DNA: TGTGCCAGCAGTTTACCCAGAGGGACAGGCGGAGAGACCCAGTACTTC; CDR3: CASSLPRGTGGETQYF
size: medium-sized; D: .; J: TRBJ2-5; V: TRBV24-1; DNA: TGTGCCACCAGTGACACCGCCGGGGCCCAGGGAGAGACCCAGTACTTC; CDR3: CATSDTAGAQGETQYF
size: once; D: .; J: TRBJ2-3; V: TRBV9; DNA: TGTGCCAGCAGCCCCCGTCATCCTAGCACAGATACGCAGTATTTT; CDR3: CASSPRHPSTDTQYF
size: medium-sized; D: TRBD2; J: TRBJ2-1; V: TRBV29-1; DNA: TGCAGCGTTGGGGAGGGTGGCAATGAGCAGTTCTTC; CDR3: CSVGEGGNEQFF
size: medium-sized; D: .; J: TRBJ2-7; V: TRBV6-5; DNA: TGTGCCAGCAGTTCCAGGGGCGACGAGCAGTACTTC; CDR3: CASSSRGDEQYF
size: medium-sized; D: TRBD1; J: TRBJ2-7; V: TRBV6-6; DNA: TGTGCCAGCAGTTACTCCGGGACAGGGGGGCTCGAGCAGTACTTC; CDR3: CASSYSGTGGLEQYF
size: medium-sized; D: TRBD1; J: TRBJ2-1; V: TRBV7-4; DNA: TGTGCCAGCAGCTTACGACAGGGCAAAGACAATGAGCAGTTCTTC; CDR3: CASSLRQGKDNEQFF
size: .; D: TRBD2; J: TRBJ2-7; V: TRBV27; DNA: TGTGCCAGCAGTCTAAGCGGGAGTTCCTACGAGCAGTACTTC; CDR3: CASSLSGSSYEQYF
size: large; D: .; J: TRBJ2-7; V: TRBV12-3/TRBV12-4; DNA: TGTGCCAGCAGTTTAAAGTACGAGCAGTACTTC; CDR3: CASSLKYEQYF
size: medium-sized; D: .; J: TRBJ1-1; V: TRBV6-5; DNA: TGTGCCAGCAGTTACTCGTCCCCCAACACTGAAGCTTTCTTT; CDR3: CASSYSSPNTEAFF